This T cell receptor (beta chain) stems from a study of T-cell reconstitution after alpha-beta-depleted transplantation in children. The V gene end was trimmed by 8 bases and the J gene end by 8 bases; junction bases not matched to a gene: 4. The germline CDR1 and CDR2 sequences are SEHNR and FQNEAQ (reference sequence). This CDR3 has 12 amino acids. Construction of the TCRbeta library involved unique molecular identifiers. TCRdb itself ran the PCR reads through MiXCR, one entry per CDR3 protein. The repertoire has 640,000 or so distinct CDR3 sequences, around a sixth of them found once; the top ten carry about 1.1%.

The input for sequencing was PBMCs from the stem cell graft donor, taken from the stem cell graft. The chain employs TRBV7-9 and TRBJ2-1; TRBD1 agrees at 9 bases. The sequence derives from a human donor who donated a stem cell graft to a child with acute myeloid leukemia. Written as DNA, the CDR3 is TGTGCCAGCGGGGGACAGGGCGATGAGCAGTTCTTC. Translated, it gives CASGGQGDEQFF.